Listed below are T cell receptor beta chains from one sample, sequenced in a study of OX40 agonist ivuxolimab in advanced cancers. This table comes from immunoSEQ multiplex PCR, and its TCRdb copy is limited to in-frame clones, with some not included. Of 90,000 to 150,000 clones in the sample, 85% to 90% were seen once. The material sequenced was CD4+ or CD8+ T cells sorted from blood, taken in a trial of the OX40 agonist ivuxolimab. The receptor set was obtained from an adult with an advanced solid tumor such as melanoma, head and neck, liver or kidney cancer. The CDR3 runs from the conserved cysteine through the conserved F or W. The D gene is left open where the match is weak. Where a row states a size, it is once, few, many or the class of an expanded clone; other rows omit it.

.	TRBJ1-4	TRBV18	16	.	TGTGCCAGCTCACCGCCTTCCGGCCTGGGGGGGGAAAAACTGTTTTTT	CASSPPSGLGGEKLFF
.	TRBJ1-2	TRBV7-9	14	.	TGTGCCAGCAGCTTAGAGGGCCCTAACTATGGCTACACCTTC	CASSLEGPNYGYTF
TRBD1	TRBJ2-2	TRBV25-1	16	once	TGTGCCAGCAGACGGGGACAGGGGGCCCTTAGCGGGGAGCTGTTTTTT	CASRRGQGALSGELFF
TRBD1	TRBJ1-6	TRBV28	14	.	TGTGCCAGCATAACAGGGGGCGAAAATTCACCCCTCCACTTT	CASITGGENSPLHF
TRBD2	TRBJ2-3	TRBV4-3	18	.	TGCGCCAGCAGCCAAATATTGGCGGGGGGCTTAAGCACAGATACGCAGTATTTT	CASSQILAGGLSTDTQYF
TRBD2	TRBJ2-1	TRBV9	15	.	TGTGCCAGCAGTTTGGGACTAGGGCGCTACAATGAGCAGTTCTTC	CASSLGLGRYNEQFF
TRBD1	TRBJ1-1	TRBV7-2	13	.	TGTGCCAGCAGCCGACAGGGGAGGACTGAAGCTTTCTTT	CASSRQGRTEAFF
.	TRBJ2-7	TRBV5-6	11	.	TGTGCCAGCAAGGTCACAGGGGAGGAATACTTC	CASKVTGEEYF
TRBD2	TRBJ2-1	TRBV19	16	.	TGTGCCAGTAGTACGCTGGGACTAGCGGGGAACAATGAGCAGTTCTTC	CASSTLGLAGNNEQFF
TRBD1	TRBJ2-3	TRBV7-3	18	.	TGTGCCAGCAGCCCCGGGACAGCCTCCTTACCCAGCACAGATACGCAGTATTTT	CASSPGTASLPSTDTQYF
TRBD1	TRBJ1-3	TRBV7-6	18	.	TGTGCCAGCAGCTTTCCCCTAACCGGGACAGGGACCGGAAACACCATATATTTT	CASSFPLTGTGTGNTIYF
.	TRBJ1-1	TRBV9	12	.	TGTGCCAGCAGCGTCCAGGGCACTGAAGCTTTCTTT	CASSVQGTEAFF
.	TRBJ1-6	TRBV9	15	.	TGTGCCAGCAGCCCGACAAGGGTCGGGAATTCACCCCTCCACTTT	CASSPTRVGNSPLHF
.	TRBJ1-1	TRBV5-4	13	.	TGTGCCAGCAGCTTGGATGCAGGGATTGAAGCTTTCTTT	CASSLDAGIEAFF
.	TRBJ2-3	TRBV2	13	.	TGTGCCAGGAGTTCACAGGGCACAGATACGCAGTATTTT	CARSSQGTDTQYF
.	TRBJ1-3	TRBV6-6	15	.	TGTGCCAGCAGTAGGGGACGCCCCTCTGGAAACACCATATATTTT	CASSRGRPSGNTIYF
TRBD1	TRBJ1-1	TRBV19	16	once	TGTGCCAGTCGGCCGCGGACAGGGGGCCTGAACACTGAAGCTTTCTTT	CASRPRTGGLNTEAFF
.	TRBJ2-1	TRBV7-7	17	.	TGTGCTAGCAGCTTAGGGGCGGGTATTGGAACCTACAATGAGCAGTTCTTC	CASSLGAGIGTYNEQFF
TRBD1	TRBJ1-5	TRBV29-1	13	.	TGCAGCGTTAGACAGGGAATAGATCAGCCCCAGCATTTT	CSVRQGIDQPQHF
.	TRBJ2-7	TRBV27	13	.	TGTGCCAGCGCCAACGGACCGATCTACGAGCAGTACTTC	CASANGPIYEQYF
.	TRBJ1-1	TRBV11-3	13	few	TGTGCCAGCAGCTTAGAAGGGGGCACTGAAGCTTTCTTT	CASSLEGGTEAFF
TRBD1	TRBJ1-2	TRBV20-1	11	.	TGCAGTGCTTCGACAGGGGGCGGCTACACCTTC	CSASTGGGYTF
TRBD2	TRBJ2-7	TRBV2	15	.	TGTGCCAGCAGTCGACTAGCGGGGGGAATGGACGAGCAGTACTTC	CASSRLAGGMDEQYF
.	TRBJ2-7	TRBV11-3	14	.	TGTGCCAGCAGCGAAAGACAGAACTCCTACGAGCAGTACTTC	CASSERQNSYEQYF
.	TRBJ1-5	TRBV19	15	.	TGTGCCAGTAGTATCGAGGGTGGCGGCGGTCAGCCCCAGCATTTT	CASSIEGGGGQPQHF
.	TRBJ2-7	TRBV30	13	.	TGTGCCTGGAGTGTAAAAGAGACCTACGAGCAGTACTTC	CAWSVKETYEQYF
.	TRBJ2-3	TRBV18	13	.	TGTGCCAGCTCACAGGGGGAGGCTGATACGCAGTATTTT	CASSQGEADTQYF
.	TRBJ2-2	TRBV27	14	.	TGTGCCAGCAGCTATGGACGGCGCACCGGGGAGCTGTTTTTT	CASSYGRRTGELFF
.	TRBJ2-7	TRBV5-4	12	.	TGTGCCAGCAGCTTGGGGACAGAACCGCAGTACTTC	CASSLGTEPQYF
.	TRBJ1-2	TRBV6-1	12	.	TGTGCCAGCAGTGGGGGTTACTATGGCTACACCTTC	CASSGGYYGYTF
.	TRBJ2-3	TRBV6-5	12	.	TGTGCCAGCAAGAAAGGCACAGATACGCAGTATTTT	CASKKGTDTQYF
.	TRBJ2-2	TRBV6-5	14	few	TGTGCCAGCTGGGGCCTTCGACTAACCGGGGAGCTGTTTTTT	CASWGLRLTGELFF
.	TRBJ2-2	TRBV9	15	.	TGTGCCAGCAGCCGAGGGCGGGTACACACCGGGGAGCTGTTTTTT	CASSRGRVHTGELFF
.	TRBJ1-2	TRBV19	15	.	TGTGCCAGTAGTCCCCCGGACGACAGAATCTATGGCTACACCTTC	CASSPPDDRIYGYTF
TRBD2	TRBJ2-5	TRBV7-9	16	.	TGTGCCAGCAGCTCAGGACTAGCGGGTGTTCAAGAGACCCAGTACTTC	CASSSGLAGVQETQYF
TRBD1	TRBJ2-7	TRBV10-3	15	.	TGTGCCATCAGTGAACCTAACAGGGGATCCTACGAGCAGTACTTC	CAISEPNRGSYEQYF
.	TRBJ2-7	TRBV7-2	14	.	TGTGCCAGCAGCTCGTTGAATCTTCTCTACGAGCAGTACTTC	CASSSLNLLYEQYF
.	TRBJ1-3	TRBV5-8	13	.	TGTGCCAGCAGCTCTAGGGCGGGAAACACCATATATTTT	CASSSRAGNTIYF
TRBD1	TRBJ1-5	TRBV7-9	14	.	TGTGCCAGCAGCCCCAGGGGGCACAATCAGCCCCAGCATTTT	CASSPRGHNQPQHF
.	TRBJ2-7	TRBV7-2	16	once	TGTGCCAGCAGCTTATTTTGGGGGGTCGGGTCCTACGAGCAGTACTTC	CASSLFWGVGSYEQYF
.	TRBJ2-1	TRBV4-3	15	few	TGCGCCAGCAGCCAAGATCGCGGCTCCTACAATGAGCAGTTCTTC	CASSQDRGSYNEQFF
.	TRBJ2-7	TRBV7-2	15	.	TGTGCCAGCAGCCCCACCCGACAGGACCCCTACGAGCAGTACTTC	CASSPTRQDPYEQYF
.	TRBJ1-1	TRBV20-1	11	once	TGCAGTGCTAGAGCTACAGTGGAAGCTTTCTTT	CSARATVEAFF
TRBD1	TRBJ2-3	TRBV4-3	15	.	TGCGCCAGCAGCCAAGGACAGGGTCCCACAGATACGCAGTATTTT	CASSQGQGPTDTQYF
.	TRBJ2-3	TRBV7-3	14	.	TGTGCCAGCAGCTTAGGTCAGGTCACAGATACGCAGTATTTT	CASSLGQVTDTQYF